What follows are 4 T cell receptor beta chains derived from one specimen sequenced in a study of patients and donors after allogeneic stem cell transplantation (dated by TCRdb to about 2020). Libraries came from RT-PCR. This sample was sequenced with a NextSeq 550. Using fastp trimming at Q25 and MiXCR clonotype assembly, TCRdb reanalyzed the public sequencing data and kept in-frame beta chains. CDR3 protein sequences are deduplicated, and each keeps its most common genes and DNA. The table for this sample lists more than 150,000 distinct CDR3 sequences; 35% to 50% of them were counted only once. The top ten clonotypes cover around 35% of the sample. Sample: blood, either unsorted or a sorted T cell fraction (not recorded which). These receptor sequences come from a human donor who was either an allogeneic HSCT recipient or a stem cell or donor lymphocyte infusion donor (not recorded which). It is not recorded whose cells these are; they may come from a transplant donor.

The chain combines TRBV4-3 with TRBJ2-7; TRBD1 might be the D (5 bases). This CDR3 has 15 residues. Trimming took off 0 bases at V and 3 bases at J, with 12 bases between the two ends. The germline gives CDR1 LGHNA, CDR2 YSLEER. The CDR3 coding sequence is TGCGCCAGCAGCCAAGATCCAGGGTCAGACTACGAGCAGTACTTC. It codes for CASSQDPGSDYEQYF.

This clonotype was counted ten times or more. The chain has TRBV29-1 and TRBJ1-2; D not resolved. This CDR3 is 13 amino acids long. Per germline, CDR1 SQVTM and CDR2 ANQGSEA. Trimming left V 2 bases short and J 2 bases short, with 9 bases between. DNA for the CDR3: TGCAGCGTTGAAATAAGGAGAAACTATGGCTACACCTTC. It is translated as CSVEIRRNYGYTF.

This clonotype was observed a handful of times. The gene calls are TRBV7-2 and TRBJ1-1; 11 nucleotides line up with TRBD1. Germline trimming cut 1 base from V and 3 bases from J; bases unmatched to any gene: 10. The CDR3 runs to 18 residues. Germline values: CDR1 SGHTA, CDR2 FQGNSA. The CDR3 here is CASSLEAGQGAWDTEAFF. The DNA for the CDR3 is TGTGCCAGCAGCTTAGAGGCCGGACAGGGGGCATGGGACACTGAAGCTTTCTTT.

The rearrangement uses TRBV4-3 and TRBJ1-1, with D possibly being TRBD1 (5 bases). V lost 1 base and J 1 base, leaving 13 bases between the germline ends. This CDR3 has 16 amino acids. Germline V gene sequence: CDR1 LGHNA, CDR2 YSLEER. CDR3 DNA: TGCGCCAGCAGCCAAGGTCCAGGAGGGGCGAACACTGAAGCTTTCTTT. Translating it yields CASSQGPGGANTEAFF.